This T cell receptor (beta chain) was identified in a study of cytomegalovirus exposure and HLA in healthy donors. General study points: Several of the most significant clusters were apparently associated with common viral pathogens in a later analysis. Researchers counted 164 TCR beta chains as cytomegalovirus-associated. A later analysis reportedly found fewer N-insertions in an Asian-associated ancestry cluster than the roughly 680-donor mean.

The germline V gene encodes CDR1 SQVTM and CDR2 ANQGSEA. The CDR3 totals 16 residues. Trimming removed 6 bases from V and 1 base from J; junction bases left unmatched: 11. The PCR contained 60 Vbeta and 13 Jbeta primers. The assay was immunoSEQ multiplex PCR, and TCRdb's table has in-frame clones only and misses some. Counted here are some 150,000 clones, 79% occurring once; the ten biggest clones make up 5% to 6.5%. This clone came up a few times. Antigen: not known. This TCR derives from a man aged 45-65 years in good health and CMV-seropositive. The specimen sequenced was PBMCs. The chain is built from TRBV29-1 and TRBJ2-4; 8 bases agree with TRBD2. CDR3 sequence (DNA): TGCAGCGTCACGAGCGGGGGCCTGCGGGCCAAAAACATTCAGTACTTC. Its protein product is CSVTSGGLRAKNIQYF.